This T cell receptor (beta chain) appears in the sequencing data of a study of OX40 agonist ivuxolimab in advanced cancers. Assay used: immunoSEQ multiplex PCR; TCRdb lists only in-frame clones, some missing. The sample shows roughly 41,000 clones, around four fifths of them seen only once. This clone showed up just a few times. This clonotype originated in an adult with an advanced solid tumor such as melanoma, head and neck, liver or kidney cancer. Material: CD4+ or CD8+ T cells sorted from blood, obtained in a trial of the OX40 agonist ivuxolimab.

The CDR3 sequence: CASSLADGPYEQYF. For the CDR3, the DNA is TGTGCCAGCAGCTTAGCCGACGGCCCCTACGAGCAGTACTTC. The chain joins TRBV7-2 to TRBJ2-7; no clear D gene. Germline loops: CDR1 SGHTA, CDR2 FQGNSA. Between the trimmed V and J ends, which lost 0 bases and 2 bases, there was a span of 8 bases. This CDR3 contains 14 residues.